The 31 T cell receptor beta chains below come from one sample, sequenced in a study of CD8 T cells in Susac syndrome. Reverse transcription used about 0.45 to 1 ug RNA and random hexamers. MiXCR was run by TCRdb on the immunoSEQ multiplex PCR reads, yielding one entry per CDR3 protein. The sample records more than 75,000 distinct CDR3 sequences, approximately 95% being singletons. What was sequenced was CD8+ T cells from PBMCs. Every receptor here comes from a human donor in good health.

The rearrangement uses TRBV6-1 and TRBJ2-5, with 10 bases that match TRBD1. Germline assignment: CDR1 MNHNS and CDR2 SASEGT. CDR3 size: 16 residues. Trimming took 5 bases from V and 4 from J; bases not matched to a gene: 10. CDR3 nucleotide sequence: TGTGCCAGCAGTAATCCGGGACAGGGGAACAGAGAGACCCAGTACTTC. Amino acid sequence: CASSNPGQGNRETQYF.

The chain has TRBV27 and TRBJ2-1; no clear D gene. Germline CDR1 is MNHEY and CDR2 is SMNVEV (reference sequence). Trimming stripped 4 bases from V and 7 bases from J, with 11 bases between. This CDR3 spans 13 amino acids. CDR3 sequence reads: CASSSIPRNEQFF. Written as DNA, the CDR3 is TGTGCCAGCAGTTCCATCCCACGGAATGAGCAGTTCTTC.

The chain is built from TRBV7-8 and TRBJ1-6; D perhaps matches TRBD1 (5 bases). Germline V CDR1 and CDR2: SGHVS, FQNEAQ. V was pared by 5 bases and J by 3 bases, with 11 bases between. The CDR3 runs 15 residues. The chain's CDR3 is CASSPTEYYNSPLHF. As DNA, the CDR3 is TGTGCCAGCAGCCCGACAGAGTACTATAATTCACCCCTCCACTTT.

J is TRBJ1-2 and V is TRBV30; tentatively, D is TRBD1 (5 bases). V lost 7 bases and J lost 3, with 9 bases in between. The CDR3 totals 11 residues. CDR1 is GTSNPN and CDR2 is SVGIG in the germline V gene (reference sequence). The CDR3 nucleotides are TGTGCCTTGACAGTGGACTATGGCTACACCTTC. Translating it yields CALTVDYGYTF.

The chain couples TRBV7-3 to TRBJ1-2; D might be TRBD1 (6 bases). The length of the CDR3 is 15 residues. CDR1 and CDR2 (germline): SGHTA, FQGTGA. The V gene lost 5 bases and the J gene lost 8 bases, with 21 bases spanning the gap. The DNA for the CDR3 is TGTGCCAGCAGCCCGGGGGGCCAGCTATTACAAGGCTACACCTTC. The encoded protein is CASSPGGQLLQGYTF.

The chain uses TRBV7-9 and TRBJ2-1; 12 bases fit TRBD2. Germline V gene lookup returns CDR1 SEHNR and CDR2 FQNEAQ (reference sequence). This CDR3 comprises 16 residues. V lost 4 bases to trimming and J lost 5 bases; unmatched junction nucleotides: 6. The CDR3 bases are TGTGCCAGCAGCTCATGGACTAGCGGGGAGGACAATGAGCAGTTCTTC. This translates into CASSSWTSGEDNEQFF.

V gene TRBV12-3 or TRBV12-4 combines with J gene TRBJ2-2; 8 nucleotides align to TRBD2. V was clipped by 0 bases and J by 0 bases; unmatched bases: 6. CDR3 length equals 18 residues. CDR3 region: CASSLAQASGSNTGELFF. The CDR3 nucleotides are TGTGCCAGCAGTTTAGCGCAGGCTAGCGGGTCGAACACCGGGGAGCTGTTTTTT.

The CDR3 reads CASSSAGEGSYEQYF. The CDR3 region has the DNA TGCGCCAGCAGCTCGGCGGGGGAGGGCTCCTACGAGCAGTACTTC. This chain connects TRBV5-1 to TRBJ2-7; 7 bases align to TRBD2. Germline V gives CDR1 SGHRS, CDR2 YFSETQ. The CDR3 loop spans 15 amino acids. Trimming removed 3 bases from V and 0 bases from J; junction bases left unmatched: 6. Complete variable domain (other parts from reference TRBV5-1 and TRBJ2-7): KAGVTQTPRYLIKTRGQQVTLSCSPISGHRSVSWYQQTPGQGLQFLFEYFSETQRNKGNFPGRFSGRQFSNSRSEMNVSTLELGDSALYLCASSSAGEGSYEQYFGPGTRLTVT.

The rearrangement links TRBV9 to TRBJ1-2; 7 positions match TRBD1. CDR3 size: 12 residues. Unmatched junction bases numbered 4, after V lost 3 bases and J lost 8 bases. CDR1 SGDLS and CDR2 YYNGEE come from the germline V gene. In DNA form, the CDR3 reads TGTGCCAGCAGCGACTACAGGGGAGGCTACACCTTC. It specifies CASSDYRGGYTF.

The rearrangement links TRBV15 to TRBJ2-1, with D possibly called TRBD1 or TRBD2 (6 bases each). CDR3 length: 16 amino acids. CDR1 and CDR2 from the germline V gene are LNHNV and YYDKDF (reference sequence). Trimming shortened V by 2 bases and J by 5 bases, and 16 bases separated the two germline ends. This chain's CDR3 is CATSRPPRGADNEQFF. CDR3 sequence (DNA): TGTGCCACCAGCAGACCCCCAAGGGGGGCCGACAATGAGCAGTTCTTC.

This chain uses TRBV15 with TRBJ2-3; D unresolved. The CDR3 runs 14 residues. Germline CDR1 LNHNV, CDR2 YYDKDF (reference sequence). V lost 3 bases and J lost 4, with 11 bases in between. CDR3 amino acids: CATSRLGFSDTQYF. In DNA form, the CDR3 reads TGTGCCACCAGCAGGTTAGGGTTCTCAGATACGCAGTATTTT.

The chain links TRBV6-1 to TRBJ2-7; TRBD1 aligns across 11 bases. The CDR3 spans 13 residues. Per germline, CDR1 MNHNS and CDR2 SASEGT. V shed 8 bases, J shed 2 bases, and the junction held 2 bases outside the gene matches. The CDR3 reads CASGGQGAYEQYF. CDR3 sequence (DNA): TGTGCCAGCGGGGGACAGGGGGCCTACGAGCAGTACTTC.

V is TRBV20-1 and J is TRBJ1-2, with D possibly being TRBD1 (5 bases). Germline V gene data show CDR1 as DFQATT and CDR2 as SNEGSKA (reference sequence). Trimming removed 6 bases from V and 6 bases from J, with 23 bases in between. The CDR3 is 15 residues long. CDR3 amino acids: CSAPPSDGGANGYTF. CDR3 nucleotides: TGCAGTGCCCCACCCTCGGACGGTGGGGCGAATGGCTACACCTTC.

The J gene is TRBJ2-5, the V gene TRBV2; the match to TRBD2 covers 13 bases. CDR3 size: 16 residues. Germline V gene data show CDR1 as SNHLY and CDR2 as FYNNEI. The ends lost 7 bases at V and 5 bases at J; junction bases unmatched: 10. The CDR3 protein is CASIGLAGARGETQYF. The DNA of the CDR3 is TGTGCCAGCATCGGACTAGCGGGGGCCAGAGGGGAGACCCAGTACTTC.

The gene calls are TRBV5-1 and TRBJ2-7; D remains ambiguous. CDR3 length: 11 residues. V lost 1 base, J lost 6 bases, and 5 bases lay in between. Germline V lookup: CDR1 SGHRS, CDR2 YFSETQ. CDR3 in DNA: TGCGCCAGCAGCTTGAATCGCGAGCAGTACTTC. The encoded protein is CASSLNREQYF.

CDR3 in DNA: TGTGCCAGCAGCGTAGGGGGTTCGGACACTGAAGCTTTCTTT. It translates to CASSVGGSDTEAFF. The chain employs TRBV9 and TRBJ1-1; D gene ambiguous. Germline V CDR1 and CDR2: SGDLS, YYNGEE. With 0 bases removed from V and 3 bases from J, the gap between germline ends came to 9 bases. The CDR3 has 14 residues.

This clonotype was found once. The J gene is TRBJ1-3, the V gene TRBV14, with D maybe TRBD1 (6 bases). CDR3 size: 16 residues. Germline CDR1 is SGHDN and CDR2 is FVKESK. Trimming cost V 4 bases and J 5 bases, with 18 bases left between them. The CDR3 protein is CASSRLDRNGRNTIYF. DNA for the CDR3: TGTGCCAGCAGCCGGCTGGACAGAAATGGAAGAAACACCATATATTTT.

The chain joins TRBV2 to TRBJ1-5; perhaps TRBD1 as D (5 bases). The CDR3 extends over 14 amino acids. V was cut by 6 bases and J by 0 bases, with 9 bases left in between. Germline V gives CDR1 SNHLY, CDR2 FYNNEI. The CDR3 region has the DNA TGTGCCAGCAGGGGGGGGGTTAGCAATCAGCCCCAGCATTTT. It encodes CASRGGVSNQPQHF.

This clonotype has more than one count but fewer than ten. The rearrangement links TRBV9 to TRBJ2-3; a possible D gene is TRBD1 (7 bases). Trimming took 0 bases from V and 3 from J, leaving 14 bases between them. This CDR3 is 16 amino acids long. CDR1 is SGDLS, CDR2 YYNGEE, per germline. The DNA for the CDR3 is TGTGCCAGCAGCGTAGATGGGGCAGGGGGGACAGATACGCAGTATTTT. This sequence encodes CASSVDGAGGTDTQYF.

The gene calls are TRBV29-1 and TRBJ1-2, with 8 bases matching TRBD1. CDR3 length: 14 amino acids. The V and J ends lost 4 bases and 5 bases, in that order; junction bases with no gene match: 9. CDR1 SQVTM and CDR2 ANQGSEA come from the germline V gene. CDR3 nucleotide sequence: TGCAGCGTTGCGGTTCCAGGGGGCAGATATGGCTACACCTTC. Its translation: CSVAVPGGRYGYTF.

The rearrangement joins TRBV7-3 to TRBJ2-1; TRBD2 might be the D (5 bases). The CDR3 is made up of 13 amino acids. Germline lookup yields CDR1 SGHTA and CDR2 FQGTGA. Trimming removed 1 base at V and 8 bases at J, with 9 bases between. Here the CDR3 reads CASSLNLGDEQFF. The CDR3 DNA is TGTGCCAGCAGCTTAAACCTCGGGGATGAGCAGTTCTTC.

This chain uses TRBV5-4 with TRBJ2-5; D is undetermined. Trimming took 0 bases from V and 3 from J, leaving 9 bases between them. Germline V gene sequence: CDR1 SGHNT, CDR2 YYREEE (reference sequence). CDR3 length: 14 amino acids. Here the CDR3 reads CASSLGGGEETQYF. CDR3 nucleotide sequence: TGTGCCAGCAGCTTGGGAGGTGGGGAAGAGACCCAGTACTTC.

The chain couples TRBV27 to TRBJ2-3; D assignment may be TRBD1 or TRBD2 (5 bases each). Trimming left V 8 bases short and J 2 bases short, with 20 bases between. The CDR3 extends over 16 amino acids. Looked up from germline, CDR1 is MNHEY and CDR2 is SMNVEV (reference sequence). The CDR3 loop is CASFGDGYDNTDTQYF. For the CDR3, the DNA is TGTGCCAGCTTTGGGGACGGGTACGATAACACAGATACGCAGTATTTT.

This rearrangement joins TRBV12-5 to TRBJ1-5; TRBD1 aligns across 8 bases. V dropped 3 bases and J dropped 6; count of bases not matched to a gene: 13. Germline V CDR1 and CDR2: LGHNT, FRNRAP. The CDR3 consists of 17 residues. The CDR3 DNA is TGTGCTAGTGGTTTAATTGAGACAGGGGCCCCGAGTCAGCCCCAGCATTTT. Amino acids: CASGLIETGAPSQPQHF.

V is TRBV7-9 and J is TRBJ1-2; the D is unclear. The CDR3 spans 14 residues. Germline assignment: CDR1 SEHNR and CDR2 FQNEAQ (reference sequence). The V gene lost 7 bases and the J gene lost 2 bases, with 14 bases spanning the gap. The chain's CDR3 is CASTDTNGNYGYTF. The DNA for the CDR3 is TGTGCCAGCACCGACACCAACGGGAACTATGGCTACACCTTC. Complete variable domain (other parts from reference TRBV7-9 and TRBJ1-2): DTGVSQNPRHKITKRGQNVTFRCDPISEHNRLYWYRQTLGQGPEFLTYFQNEAQLEKSRLLSDRFSAERPKGSFSTLEIQRTEQGDSAMYLCASTDTNGNYGYTFGSGTRLTVV.

The CDR3 here is CASGFISVDFYEQYF. CDR3 in DNA: TGTGCTAGTGGTTTTATCTCGGTAGACTTCTACGAGCAGTACTTC. The J gene is TRBJ2-7, the V gene TRBV12-5; D gene ambiguous. Germline V gene sequence: CDR1 LGHNT, CDR2 FRNRAP. CDR3 length: 15 amino acids. Deletions cut 3 bases from V and 3 bases from J, with 15 bases between.

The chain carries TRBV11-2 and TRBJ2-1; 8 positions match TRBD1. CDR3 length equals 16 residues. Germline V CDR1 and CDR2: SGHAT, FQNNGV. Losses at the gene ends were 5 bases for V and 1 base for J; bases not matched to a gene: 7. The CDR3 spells CASSDGQGRSYNEQFF. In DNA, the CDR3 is TGTGCCAGCAGCGATGGACAGGGCCGATCCTACAATGAGCAGTTCTTC.

CDR3 sequence (DNA): TGTGCCAGCCGGAGACGGAACACTGAAGCTTTCTTT. It yields the protein CASRRRNTEAFF. The chain uses TRBV27 and TRBJ1-1, with D unclear. Germline CDR1 and CDR2: MNHEY and SMNVEV (reference sequence). CDR3 length equals 12 residues. Trimming took off 8 bases at V and 1 base at J, with 8 bases between the two ends.

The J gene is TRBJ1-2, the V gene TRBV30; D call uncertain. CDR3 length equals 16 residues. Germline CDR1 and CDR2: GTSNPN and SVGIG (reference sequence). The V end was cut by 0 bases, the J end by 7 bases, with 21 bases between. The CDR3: CAWSVRSPPVGGGYTF. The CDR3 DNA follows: TGTGCCTGGAGTGTAAGATCGCCTCCCGTTGGAGGTGGCTACACCTTC.

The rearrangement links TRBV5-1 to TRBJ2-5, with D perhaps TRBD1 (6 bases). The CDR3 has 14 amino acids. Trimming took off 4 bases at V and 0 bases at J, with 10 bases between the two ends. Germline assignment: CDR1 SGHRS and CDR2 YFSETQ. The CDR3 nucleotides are TGCGCCAGCAGCCAACGGACAGACCAAGAGACCCAGTACTTC. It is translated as CASSQRTDQETQYF.

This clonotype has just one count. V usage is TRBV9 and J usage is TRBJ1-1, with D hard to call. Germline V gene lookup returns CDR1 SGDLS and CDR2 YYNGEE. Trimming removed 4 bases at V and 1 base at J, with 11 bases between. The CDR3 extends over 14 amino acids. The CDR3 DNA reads TGTGCCAGCAGCCCCCCCGGCGCGAACACTGAAGCTTTCTTT. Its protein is CASSPPGANTEAFF.